Here is one T cell receptor beta chain with its context. Its antigen is not yet known. Base qualities were left out, and no much larger clone turns up one base away. Patients chosen for sequencing had shown expansion of CD8+CD57+ cells by flow cytometry. Severe acquired aplastic anemia was diagnosed in all patients according to International Study of Aplastic Anemia and Agranulocytosis and Camitta criteria. At the time blood was sampled, none of the patients had received any therapy. In this study, sorted CD4+ and CD8+ T cells from the blood of healthy subjects and of severe aplastic anemia patients had their TCR repertoires deep-sequenced. In the USA, patient enrollment took place under clinicaltrials.gov protocols 00001620, 01623167, 00001397, 00071045, 00081523 and 00961064. Ficoll-Paque density gradient centrifugation was used to isolate peripheral blood mononuclear cells. Before DNA was extracted, CD4+ and CD8+ T cells were sorted using either FACS or magnetic beads.

Genomic DNA was used as template for profiling of TCR beta VDJ combinations and CDR3 sequences. TCR repertoire sequencing was run on an Illumina HiSeq 2000. From the authors' description of their analysis: TRBV/TRBJ rearrangement plots, CDR3 size and DJ length profiles, and Simpson's diversity index were used to assess repertoires. The immunodominant clone was defined as the most abundant DNA sequence in deep sequencing data. CDR3 amino acid sequences were checked for sharing across subjects and were also compared against the VDJdb database and published repertoires. TCRdb cleaned the public reads at Q25 with fastp, built clones with MiXCR and kept in-frame beta chains. Every distinct CDR3 protein forms one entry, paired with its most common genes and DNA. The authors' filters were not applied to this entry. This sample is represented by about 270,000 distinct CDR3 sequences; 70% to 85% of them were singletons. The leading ten clones occupy about 41% of the sample.

The data are from a study of CD8+CD57+ T cells in acquired aplastic anemia (dated by TCRdb to the late 2010s). Describing the broader study: On average, sorted CD4+ and CD8+ cells yielded around 3.5 ug of extracted DNA, with a range of roughly 0.18 to 27.4 ug. A CD8+CD57+ expansion meant a frequency higher than the mean frequency seen in healthy subjects.

The CDR3, cysteine through phenylalanine, is 13 amino acids long. The CDR3 DNA has 39 bases and is translated from base 1. The germline V gene (reference sequence) gives CDR1 as DFQATT and CDR2 as SNEGSKA. V and J lose 5 bases and 0 bases, and a span of 9 bases separates them. Overall results and qualifications from the work: No significant difference in CD8+ Simpson's diversity was found between patients and healthy controls (P=0.060). About 29 CD8+ CDR3 sequences were found to be shared between patients and controls, but these sequences appeared to be highly expressed in patients and within the immunodominant clones of the patients.

The sample taken for sequencing was sorted CD4+, CD8+, or CD8+CD57+ T cells (not recorded which) from PBMCs. This receptor chain uses TRBV20-1 and TRBJ2-3; a confident D gene designation cannot be given. This receptor was obtained from a human donor with aplastic anemia. At the DNA level, the sequence is TGCAGTGCTCTGGAACTAAGCACAGATACGCAGTATTTT. This is translated as CSALELSTDTQYF.